This TCR beta chain was observed in a study of blood T cell repertoires in COVID-19. About the study: Samples came from the United States, Italy and Spain, spanning acute and convalescent COVID-19. Nucleic acid was either cDNA or gDNA, and it came from T cells, B-cell-depleted T cells, or PBMCs.

In the original analysis: The authors estimated nucleated cell counts from reference gene primer amplification. The repertoire was sequenced with immunoSEQ multiplex PCR; TCRdb's copy has only in-frame clones and lacks some. Clone size and V and J calls were adopted from that table, with D and trimming inferred from the DNA. Among more than 95,000 clones listed, approximately 89% were seen once. With 4 bases removed from V and 3 bases from J, the gap between germline ends came to 6 bases. The CDR3 loop spans 12 amino acids. Germline lookup yields CDR1 LGHDT and CDR2 YNNKEL (reference sequence). This TCR came from a woman aged 80 or over in a cohort sampled during active COVID-19. Material for sequencing was peripheral blood. The genes are TRBV3-1 (or the pseudogene TRBV3-2) and TRBJ1-2; the D is unclear. The CDR3 coding sequence is TGTGCCAGCAGCCCCGCGGACTATGGCTACACCTTC. Residues: CASSPADYGYTF.